The present T cell receptor beta chain was sequenced within a study of blood T cell repertoires in COVID-19. Turning to the study itself: Samples taken during acute and convalescent COVID-19 were collected in the United States, Italy and Spain.

This CDR3 contains 18 residues. The germline V gene encodes CDR1 SGHTA and CDR2 FQGNSA. Trimming took off 5 bases at V and 3 bases at J, with 22 bases between the two ends. Authors' processing steps: Using reference gene primer amplification, nucleated cell counts were estimated. Profiling relied on immunoSEQ multiplex PCR, and the TCRdb table lists in-frame clones only, not all of them. Clone size and V and J calls were adopted from that table, with D and trimming inferred from the DNA. The repertoire consists of hundreds of thousands of clones, with under 90% occurring once and the leading ten covering less than 3.5%. Participants were aged roughly 18 to 90 years, lived in under 30 US areas, and enrolled virtually. Individuals in the exposed group had encountered a COVID-19 case within 2 weeks preceding study entry.

The sequence derives from a woman aged 50 to 60 who had been exposed to COVID-19. V usage is TRBV7-2 and J usage is TRBJ1-4, with a tentative D call TRBD1 (5 bases). The sample comprised PBMCs or T cells enriched from blood (not recorded which). The CDR3 region is CASSPSHLGLGSNEKLFF. The CDR3 DNA follows: TGTGCCAGCAGCCCAAGCCACCTGGGGCTGGGGTCTAATGAAAAACTGTTTTTT. Filled out from reference TRBV7-2 and TRBJ1-4, the complete variable domain reads GAGVSQSPSNKVTEKGKDVELRCDPISGHTALYWYRQSLGQGLEFLIYFQGNSAPDKSGLPSDRFSAERTGGSVSTLTIQRTQQEDSAVYLCASSPSHLGLGSNEKLFFGSGTQLSVL.